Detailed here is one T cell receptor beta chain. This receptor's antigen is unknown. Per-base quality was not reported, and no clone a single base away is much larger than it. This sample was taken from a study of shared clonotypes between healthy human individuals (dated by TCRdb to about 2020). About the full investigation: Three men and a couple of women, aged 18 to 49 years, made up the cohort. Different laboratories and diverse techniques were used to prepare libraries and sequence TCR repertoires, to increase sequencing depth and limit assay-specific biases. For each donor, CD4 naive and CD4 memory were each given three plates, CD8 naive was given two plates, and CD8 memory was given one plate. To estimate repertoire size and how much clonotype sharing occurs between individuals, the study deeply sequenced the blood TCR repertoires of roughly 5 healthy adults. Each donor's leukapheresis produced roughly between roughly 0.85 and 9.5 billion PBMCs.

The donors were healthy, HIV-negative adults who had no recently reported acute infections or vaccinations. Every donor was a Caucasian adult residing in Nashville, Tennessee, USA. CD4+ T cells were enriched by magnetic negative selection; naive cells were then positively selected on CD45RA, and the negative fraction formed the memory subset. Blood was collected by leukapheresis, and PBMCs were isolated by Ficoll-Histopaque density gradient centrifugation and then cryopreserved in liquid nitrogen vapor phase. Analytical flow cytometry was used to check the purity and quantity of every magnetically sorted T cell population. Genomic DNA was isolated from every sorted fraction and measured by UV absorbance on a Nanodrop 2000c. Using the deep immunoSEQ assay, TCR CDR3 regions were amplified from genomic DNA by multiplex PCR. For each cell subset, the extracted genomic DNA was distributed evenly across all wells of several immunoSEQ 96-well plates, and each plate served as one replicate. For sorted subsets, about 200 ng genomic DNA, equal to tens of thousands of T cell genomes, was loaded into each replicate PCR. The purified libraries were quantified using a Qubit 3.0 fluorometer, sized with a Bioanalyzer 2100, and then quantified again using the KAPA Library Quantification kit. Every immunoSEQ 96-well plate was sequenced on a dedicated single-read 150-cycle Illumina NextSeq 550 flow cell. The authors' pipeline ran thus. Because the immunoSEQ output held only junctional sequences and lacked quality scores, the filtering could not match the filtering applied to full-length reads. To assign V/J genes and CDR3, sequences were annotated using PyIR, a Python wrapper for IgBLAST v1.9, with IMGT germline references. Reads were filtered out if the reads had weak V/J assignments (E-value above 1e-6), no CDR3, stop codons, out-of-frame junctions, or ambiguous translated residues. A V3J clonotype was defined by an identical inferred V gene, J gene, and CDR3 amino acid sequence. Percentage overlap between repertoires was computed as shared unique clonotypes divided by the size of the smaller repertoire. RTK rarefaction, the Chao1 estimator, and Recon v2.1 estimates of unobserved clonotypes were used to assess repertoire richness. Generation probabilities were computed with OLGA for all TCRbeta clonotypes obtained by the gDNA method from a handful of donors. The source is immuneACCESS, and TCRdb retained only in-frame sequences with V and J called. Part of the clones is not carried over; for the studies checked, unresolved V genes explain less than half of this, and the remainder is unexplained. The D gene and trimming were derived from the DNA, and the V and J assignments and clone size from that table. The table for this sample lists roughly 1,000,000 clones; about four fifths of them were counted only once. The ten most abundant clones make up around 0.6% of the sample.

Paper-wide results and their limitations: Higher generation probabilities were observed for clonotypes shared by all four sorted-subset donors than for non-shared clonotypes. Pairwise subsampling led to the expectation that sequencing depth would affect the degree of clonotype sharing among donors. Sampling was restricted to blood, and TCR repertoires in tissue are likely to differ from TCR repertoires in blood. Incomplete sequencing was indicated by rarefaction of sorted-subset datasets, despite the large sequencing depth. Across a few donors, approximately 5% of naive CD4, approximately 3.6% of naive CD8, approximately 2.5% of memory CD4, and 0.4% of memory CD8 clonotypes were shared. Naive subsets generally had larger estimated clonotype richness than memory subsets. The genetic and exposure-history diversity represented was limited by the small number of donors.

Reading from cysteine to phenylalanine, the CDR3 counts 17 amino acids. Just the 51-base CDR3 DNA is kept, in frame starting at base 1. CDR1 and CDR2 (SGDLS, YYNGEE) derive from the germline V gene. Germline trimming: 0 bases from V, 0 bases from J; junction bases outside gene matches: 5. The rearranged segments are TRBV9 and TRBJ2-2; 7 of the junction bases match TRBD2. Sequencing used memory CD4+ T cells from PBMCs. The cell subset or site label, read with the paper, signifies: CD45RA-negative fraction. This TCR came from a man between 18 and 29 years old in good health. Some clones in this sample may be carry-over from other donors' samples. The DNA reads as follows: TGTGCCAGCAGCGTAGTGGGGACTATCGCGAACACCGGGGAGCTGTTTTTT. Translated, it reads CASSVVGTIANTGELFF.